Described below is a single T cell receptor (beta chain) sequence and its context. Enrolled through a virtual design, the participants were between about 18 and 89 years of age and came from some 25 US areas. Clinical history reported by participants formed the basis on which cohorts were assigned. Repertoires were generated with immunoSEQ multiplex PCR, while TCRdb's copy carries only in-frame clones and drops some. The table lists 100,000 to 150,000 clones, around 80% of them singletons. The data originate from a study of blood T cell repertoires in COVID-19. Study information: Samples came from the United States, Italy and Spain, spanning acute and convalescent COVID-19.

CDR1 MNHEY and CDR2 SVGAGI come from the germline V gene. Germline trimming cut 2 bases from V and 4 bases from J; bases unmatched to any gene: 3. This CDR3 has 14 amino acids. The chain recombines TRBV6-5 with TRBJ2-5, with 8 bases aligning to TRBD1. This TCR was sampled from a middle-aged man with acute COVID-19. Source material: PBMCs or T cells enriched from blood (not recorded which). The CDR3 here is CASSYQGAGETQYF. CDR3 DNA: TGTGCCAGCAGTTACCAGGGGGCCGGAGAGACCCAGTACTTC.